Below, one TCR beta chain is given with its context. Its antigen is unknown. No base qualities exist here, and no much larger clone lies one base off it. These data come from a study of cytomegalovirus exposure and HLA in healthy donors (dated by TCRdb to about 2017). Looking at the study overall: An earlier analysis of roughly 630 of the donors reported more than 250 Gb of sequence data and roughly 100 million unique TCR beta sequences from about 200 million T cells. Roughly five DR-DQ haplotypes were handled as single units for association and clustering, since linkage in the cohort was strong. Across 300 to 500 genotyped donors of the cohort, an average of roughly 250,000 unique TCR beta nucleotide sequences per donor were sequenced, and approximately 17% of those sequences were non-productive. A later analysis re-analyzed previously published TCR beta repertoires from roughly 690 donors and added high-resolution HLA genotyping to study TCR occurrence patterns. Every discovery cohort repertoire had been produced on one sequencing platform. Both class I and class II loci were covered by HLA typing, at four-digit resolution. In the later analysis, no new phenotypic data were used to find candidate immune exposures; instead, reliance was placed on TCR beta sequences and their occurrence across donors. Of the roughly 400 genotyped donors, about 80% fell in the genetic ancestry cluster associated with self-reported Caucasian donors. An early release covering around 630 HLA-typed donors comprised about 300 gigabases of sequencing data and around 86 million unique TCR sequences. To predict cytomegalovirus infection status, the study combined high-throughput TCR immunosequencing, statistical association of individual TCRs with disease status, and machine learning. The number of donors typed differed by locus, with 629-630 for A, B, C, DRB1 and DQB1, around 500 for DQA1, under 610 for DPA1, and under 490 for DPB1. To decide whether each TCR beta V gene segment behaved as functional or pseudogenic, an earlier analysis of nearly 600 of the donors relied on high-throughput TCR beta sequencing. The aim of the study was to test whether cataloging public T cell receptors could identify signatures of past pathogen exposure. Donor age, sex, ethnicity and CMV serostatus were compiled alongside the repertoire data. In a later genetic analysis, genome-wide SNP genotypes for about 65% of the roughly 700 donors were used, and that subset was treated as a discovery cohort. A separate validation cohort of 100 to 150 different subjects was used in addition to the approximately 670-subject first cohort. The T cell repertoires of roughly 660 subjects were profiled by immunosequencing and related to cytomegalovirus serostatus. The paper as a whole reports these results and caveats: Strong co-occurrence of HLA alleles, especially DR and DQ, made assigning TCR associations to individual alleles difficult. Broadly in line with IMGT annotations, most TCR beta V segments showed up in productive rearrangements about 90% or about 30% of the time in an earlier analysis of approximately 600 of the donors. A further reported finding was that TCR beta sequences accurately predicted the HLA-A and HLA-B alleles for most subjects in the first cohort. The study listed 170 or so TCR beta chains as associated with cytomegalovirus. For the cohort, immune exposure information was limited to CMV serostatus. An association between a missense DCLRE1C variant and V-gene and J-gene trimming of TCR beta chains was found in a later genetic analysis and replicated in an independent cohort. In a later analysis, most CMV-associated TCR beta chains were found to appear HLA-restricted, with HLA associations seemingly driven largely by CMV exposure. A later analysis found that HLA-associated TCR beta chains were more clonally expanded and had lower generation probabilities than equally common non-associated chains. Several of the top co-occurrence clusters appeared to be linked to parvovirus B19, influenza, CMV and Epstein-Barr virus, according to a later analysis. In a later analysis, the rate of TCR association differed among HLA loci, with DRB1 alleles having the most associated TCRs and HLA-C alleles having the fewest. In a later analysis, around 17,000 TCR beta sequences were associated with specific HLA alleles at a false discovery rate of 0.05. Some IMGT-functional V segments, including TRBV6-2 and TRBV6-3, could not be distinguished by the 87-base-pair reads and were therefore excluded. A later genetic analysis reported fewer N-insertions in productive TCRs among donors in an Asian-associated ancestry cluster than the roughly 670-donor mean. Sequencing depth was assumed to be roughly uniform across donors in the presence/absence analyses, though that assumption may not hold. Over 15 rarely observed V segments, including chromosome 9 orphons, were excluded from the earlier analysis of some 590 of the donors because counts were too low. The classifier was reported to diagnose cytomegalovirus status with high specificity and sensitivity in both the original cohort and the validation cohort. In this cohort, only TCR beta chains were sequenced, and detectable features were limited by the absence of alpha or paired-chain data. While some public TCRs were present in many individuals, most TCR sequences turned up only very rarely across donors. HLA typing was unavailable for some donors at each locus, so association tests used only the typed subset. Linkage disequilibrium might explain the correlated functional status among segregating V segments, but an unknown experimental factor could not be ruled out. A cluster of highly shared sequence variants was judged likely to be a technical artifact of the sequencing pipeline. A few of the identified cytomegalovirus-associated TCR beta chains were confirmed in vitro to be specific for cytomegalovirus antigens. The authors suggested that the approach could potentially be generalized to other disease states and immunological phenotypes.

CDR1 and CDR2, per the germline V gene (reference sequence), are LNHDA and SQIVND. Trimming takes 4 bases from V and 5 bases from J, and the germline ends sit 17 bases apart. Counted from cysteine to phenylalanine, this CDR3 has 15 amino acids. CDR3 DNA only is kept here, 45 bases in frame from base 1. Receptor amplification or capture employed the immunoSEQ multiplex PCR assay. For the multiplex PCR, a mixture combining 60 forward primers for TCR Vbeta segments and 13 reverse primers for TCR Jbeta segments was used. The CDR3 region of rearranged TCR beta genes was amplified from genomic DNA with a multiplex PCR assay. Amplified TCR beta libraries were sequenced as 87-base-pair reads on the Illumina HiSeq System. Concerning the study's data processing: A later analysis counted some 74 million unique TCR beta chains across the 500 to 850 repertoires, and approximately 11 million of these chains were shared by at least two donors. To remove PCR and sequencing errors, raw reads were error-corrected and collapsed into unique sequences using a nearest-neighbor algorithm that merged closely related sequences. To assign V, D and J gene segments, CDR3 sequences were aligned to IMGT reference sequences. For a sequence to be retained, a match of at least six nucleotides to both a V gene segment and a J gene segment was required. Rearrangements were called productive when the CDR3 lacked stop codons and stayed in frame with V and J; all others were non-productive. Following IMGT convention, CDR3 was defined as the stretch from the second conserved V-encoded cysteine to the conserved J-encoded phenylalanine. The earlier analysis of some 600 of the donors excluded sequences that lacked an unambiguous match to a single V gene segment. An earlier analysis of approximately 590 of the donors called V segments functional above 56.7% productive rearrangements and segregating when the between-donor standard deviation exceeded 5%. To diagnose cytomegalovirus status from the catalog of TCR beta chain sequences, a statistical classification framework was built. V and J gene assignment, in a later analysis, came from comparing TCR nucleotide sequences with IMGT/GENE-DB human TR gene sequences. In a later analysis, CDR3 sequences and most-parsimonious VDJ recombination scenarios were assigned using the TCRdist pipeline. A later analysis defined each TCR beta chain by its CDR3 amino acid sequence plus V-gene family, and excluded reads lacking a unique V-gene family. As a way to deal with suspected cross-contamination and a sequencing artifact, a later analysis dropped 450 to 700 nucleotide sequences that were highly shared and had low generation probability. A later analysis calculated a clonal expansion index for each public chain from normalized within-repertoire ranks of inferred template counts. A later analysis computed generation probabilities with a VDJ recombination model fitted to out-of-frame rearrangements, and checked the results against IGoR. A later analysis scored TCR-TCR, TCR-HLA and TCR-CMV co-occurrence with hypergeometric tests, applying a repertoire-size bias correction to TCR pairs. A later analysis estimated false discovery rates by permuting HLA or CMV assignments 20 times. In a later analysis, co-occurring TCRs were grouped using DBSCAN, and TCRdist sequence similarity was added for clustering within HLA-allele-positive subsets. Repertoires with fewer than 30,000 or more than 120,000 public chains were left out of co-occurrence clustering, as were about 5 repertoires with anomalous nucleotide sharing. TCRdb carries this immuneACCESS record with in-frame sequences only. Its versions omit some clonotypes, under half of them owing to an unresolved V gene in the studies checked, with the rest unexplained. V, J and clone size were drawn from that table, and D and trimming were deduced from the DNA. Counted in this sample were about 200,000 clones; roughly 77% of them appeared once. The biggest ten clones account for about 0.36% of the sample.

The cohort was made up of several hundred healthy bone marrow donors. All cohort members were sampled while nominally healthy, although unrecorded immune exposures were likely present. The donor tested CMV seropositive and was one of the 289 seropositive cohort members. Each donor provided a peripheral blood sample, and peripheral blood mononuclear cells were used for TCR beta sequencing. The Qiagen DNeasy Blood Extraction Kit was used to extract genomic DNA from the blood cell samples. The sequence links TRBV19 to TRBJ1-1; no confident D gene assignment can be made. The sequencing input was PBMCs. The receptor was derived from a male donor in good health and CMV-seropositive. At the DNA level, the sequence is TGTGCCAGTAGTAGTACGGAGGCACGACGTACTGAAGCTTTCTTT. Its coded protein is CASSSTEARRTEAFF.